Listed here are 3 T cell receptor beta chains from one sample, sequenced in a study of lymphopenia after photon versus proton radiotherapy. Clones were read by immunoSEQ multiplex PCR, and TCRdb kept only the in-frame ones, dropping some. The repertoire includes 68,000 or so clones, approximately 90% of them detected once, and around 2.6% sits in the top ten. This material consisted of peripheral blood, taken from a patient treated with photon-based radiotherapy. The source of these receptors is a woman aged 70-85 years with pancreatic cancer.

The CDR3 DNA sequence: TGTGCCAGCAGCTTAGATGGTTTCAACTATGGCTACACCTTC. Its protein is CASSLDGFNYGYTF. This chain connects TRBV7-2 to TRBJ1-2; no firm D call. The V gene's germline CDR1 is SGHTA and CDR2 FQGNSA. CDR3 size: 14 residues. V lost 1 base and J lost 2, with 8 bases in between.

The genes are TRBV2 and TRBJ1-2, with TRBD1 identical over 9 bases. Germline CDR1 reads SNHLY; CDR2 reads FYNNEI. The CDR3 runs to 15 residues. V dropped 4 bases and J dropped 2; count of bases not matched to a gene: 5. This chain's CDR3 is CASSGGQGGNYGYTF. The CDR3 DNA follows: TGTGCCAGCAGTGGGGGACAGGGTGGGAACTATGGCTACACCTTC.

The gene calls are TRBV27 and TRBJ2-2, with TRBD2 matching over 9 bases. Germline assignment: CDR1 MNHEY and CDR2 SMNVEV (reference sequence). The CDR3 has 14 amino acids. J gave up 4 bases and V 6 bases, and 3 bases lay outside the gene matches. The CDR3 DNA reads TGTGCCAGCAGGCGGGAGGGTGGCACCGGGGAGCTGTTTTTT. Residues: CASRREGGTGELFF.